The 5 T cell receptor beta chains below were found in one sample sequenced in a study of blood T cell repertoires in COVID-19. Measured with immunoSEQ multiplex PCR; TCRdb has only the in-frame clones, and not every one. Among some 290,000 clones listed, roughly 89% were seen once. Source material: peripheral blood. Receptors originate from a woman between 25 and 40 years old with COVID-19, enrolled during active disease.

In regard to this clone: Other DNA sequences within the sample encode an identical CDR3. This chain joins TRBV27 and TRBJ2-7, with 8 bases fitting TRBD1. V lost 3 bases to trimming and J lost 6 bases; unmatched junction nucleotides: 7. Germline-derived CDR1 and CDR2 are MNHEY and SMNVEV (reference sequence). This CDR3 has 14 residues. This chain's CDR3 is CASSLGTGYREQYF. The CDR3, as DNA: TGTGCCAGCAGTTTGGGGACAGGTTATCGCGAGCAGTACTTC.

The J gene is TRBJ2-3, the V gene TRBV3-1 (or the pseudogene TRBV3-2); TRBD2 matches at 9 bases. Trimming cost V 4 bases and J 4 bases; bases outside gene matches: 9. CDR3 length equals 16 residues. CDR1 and CDR2 (germline): LGHDT, YNNKEL (reference sequence). The CDR3 reads CASSPPPSGGPDTQYF. DNA of the CDR3: TGTGCCAGCAGCCCCCCGCCCAGCGGGGGGCCAGATACGCAGTATTTT.

This clone was seen only once. The genes are TRBV12-3 or TRBV12-4 and TRBJ1-2; tentative D call: TRBD1 (6 bases). This CDR3 is built from 11 residues. V was clipped by 4 bases and J by 7 bases, with 7 bases between them. The CDR3 is CASSSRGGYTF. CDR3 in DNA: TGTGCCAGCAGTTCCAGGGGTGGCTACACCTTC.

The V call is TRBV29-1, the J call TRBJ2-3; 8 bases fit TRBD2. Per germline, CDR1 SQVTM and CDR2 ANQGSEA. This CDR3 spans 14 amino acids. Trimming at V came to 5 bases and at J to 1 base, leaving 5 bases not matched to a gene. CDR3 loop: CSVHSGVGTDTQYF. CDR3 sequence (DNA): TGCAGCGTTCATAGCGGGGTGGGCACAGATACGCAGTATTTT.

The chain is built from TRBV4-1 and TRBJ2-7, with D maybe TRBD1 (6 bases). V was cut by 4 bases and J by 5 bases, with 18 bases left in between. The CDR3 consists of 15 residues. CDR1 and CDR2 from the germline V gene are MGHRA and YSYEKL. The CDR3 DNA reads as TGCGCCAGCAGCCCATACTCTAGGGGGAACGACGAGCAGTACTTC. This encodes CASSPYSRGNDEQYF.